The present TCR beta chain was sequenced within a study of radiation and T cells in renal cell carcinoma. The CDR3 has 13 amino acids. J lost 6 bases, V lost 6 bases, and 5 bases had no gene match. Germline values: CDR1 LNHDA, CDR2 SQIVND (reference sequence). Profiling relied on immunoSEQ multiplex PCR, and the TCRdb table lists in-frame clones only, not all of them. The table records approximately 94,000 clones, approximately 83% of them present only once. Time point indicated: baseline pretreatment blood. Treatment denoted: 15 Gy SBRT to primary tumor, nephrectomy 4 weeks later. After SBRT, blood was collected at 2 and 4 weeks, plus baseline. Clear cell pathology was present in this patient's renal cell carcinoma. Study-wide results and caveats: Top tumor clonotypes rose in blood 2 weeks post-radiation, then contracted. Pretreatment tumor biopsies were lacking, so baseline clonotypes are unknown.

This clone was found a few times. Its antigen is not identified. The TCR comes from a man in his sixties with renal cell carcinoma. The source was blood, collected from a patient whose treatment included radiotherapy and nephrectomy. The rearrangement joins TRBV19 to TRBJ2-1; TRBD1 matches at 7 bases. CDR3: CASSVTGANEQFF. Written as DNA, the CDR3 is TGTGCCAGTAGCGTCACAGGGGCCAATGAGCAGTTCTTC.